This TCR beta chain was recovered during a study of metastatic and nonmetastatic thyroid tumors. Prior to thyroid surgery, none of the patients had received any treatment. With MiXCR, TCRdb reprocessed the PCR reads. The sample records approximately 60,000 clones, just under 30% being singletons. Ten or more counts support this clone. V lost 6 bases and J lost 8; bases outside the gene matches: 7. The CDR3 is made up of 14 amino acids. Germline-derived CDR1 and CDR2 are KGHSH and LQKENI. This TCR came from a female donor with papillary thyroid cancer or a benign thyroid nodule (not recorded which). Some clones in this sample may be carry-over from other donors' samples. J is TRBJ1-4 and V is TRBV18; 9 positions match TRBD1. Sequenced input: blood. The CDR3 nucleotides read TGTGCCAGCTCGCGGGACAGGGTGGAGGAAAAACTGTTTTTT. Translation gives CASSRDRVEEKLFF. Combining the CDR3 with reference TRBV18 and TRBJ1-4 gives the whole variable domain NAGVMQNPRHLVRRRGQEARLRCSPMKGHSHVYWYRQLPEEGLKFMVYLQKENIIDESGMPKERFSAEFPKEGPSILRIQQVVRGDSAAYFCASSRDRVEEKLFFGSGTQLSVL.